This passage covers 29 T cell receptor beta chains from one sample sequenced in a study of spatial heterogeneity in lung cancer. Sample time point: sample taken at primary tumor resection. Without sorting, whole RNA was sequenced from tumor, nontumor lung or frozen PBMC. One entry per CDR3 protein results from TCRdb running MiXCR on the 5' RACE reads. The table shows 30,000 to 45,000 distinct CDR3 sequences, with approximately 5.2% occurring only once. The sample here was PBMCs, taken at surgery. These TCRs come from a female donor with early-stage non-small cell lung cancer.

This clonotype was seen many times. The CDR3 here is CASSPSAASSYEQYF. CDR3 bases: TGCGCCAGCAGTCCCTCGGCAGCAAGCTCCTACGAGCAGTACTTC. This chain connects TRBV5-1 to TRBJ2-7; unclear D gene. Per germline, CDR1 SGHRS and CDR2 YFSETQ. The CDR3 consists of 15 residues. V lost 5 bases and J lost 0, with 15 bases in between.

This clonotype was detected many times. The chain has TRBV7-9 and TRBJ1-6; weak D call: TRBD1 (6 bases). CDR3 size: 14 residues. Germline V lookup: CDR1 SEHNR, CDR2 FQNEAQ (reference sequence). V was cut by 5 bases and J by 7 bases, with 12 bases left in between. In nucleotides, the CDR3 is TGTGCCAGCAGCCTCGGGGGGCCGAATTCACCCCTCCACTTT. This codes for CASSLGGPNSPLHF.

Regarding this clonotype: This may stem from a read error, because a much larger clone lies one nucleotide away. The chain carries TRBV5-1 and TRBJ2-7, with D tentatively TRBD1 (6 bases). CDR1 and CDR2 (germline): SGHRS, YFSETQ. The CDR3 has 12 amino acids. The CDR3 protein is CAGSPGAYEQYF. The CDR3 DNA reads TGCGCCGGCAGCCCAGGGGCCTACGAGCAGTACTTC.

This clonotype was counted only a few times. This chain connects TRBV19 to TRBJ2-1; the D is unclear. The germline V gene has CDR1 LNHDA and CDR2 SQIVND (reference sequence). CDR3 length equals 13 residues. Trimming removed 4 bases at V and 3 bases at J, with 7 bases between. Written as DNA, the CDR3 is TGTGCCAGTAGTACAAACCTCTACAATGAGCAGTTCTTC. Its protein product is CASSTNLYNEQFF. The entire variable domain, with the rest obtained from reference TRBV19 and TRBJ2-1, is as follows: DGGITQSPKYLFRKEGQNVTLSCEQNLNHDAMYWYRQDPGQGLRLIYYSQIVNDFQKGDIAEGYSVSREKKESFPLTVTSAQKNPTAFYLCASSTNLYNEQFFGPGTRLTVL.

This clonotype was picked up many times. The chain joins TRBV6-1 to TRBJ1-4; D is unresolved. Germline V lookup: CDR1 MNHNS, CDR2 SASEGT. The germline V and J ends were trimmed by 7 bases and 7 bases, with 19 bases remaining between them. There are 15 residues in the CDR3. The CDR3 reads CASTKEPGSAEKLFF. The DNA for the CDR3 is TGTGCCAGCACCAAAGAGCCAGGATCGGCTGAAAAACTGTTTTTT.

This clonotype showed up many times. The rearrangement links TRBV5-5 to TRBJ1-1; D is unclear. This CDR3 comprises 17 residues. V was clipped by 0 bases and J by 2 bases, with 17 bases between them. Germline lookup yields CDR1 SGHKS and CDR2 YYEKEE (reference sequence). CDR3 amino acids: CASSLGLSVGGNTEAFF. The DNA for the CDR3 is TGTGCCAGCAGCTTGGGTCTGTCAGTAGGCGGTAACACTGAAGCTTTCTTT.

The rearrangement joins TRBV19 to TRBJ1-2; 7 bases line up with TRBD1. From germline, CDR1 is LNHDA and CDR2 SQIVND (reference sequence). This CDR3 contains 15 residues. The ends lost 5 bases at V and 4 bases at J; junction bases unmatched: 10. The CDR3 nucleotides read TGTGCCAGTAGTCTCGGGCATGGGACAGCCTATGGCTACACCTTC. Amino acid sequence: CASSLGHGTAYGYTF.

This clonotype was detected many times. The genes are TRBV5-1 and TRBJ1-2; perhaps TRBD1 as D (6 bases). Per germline, CDR1 SGHRS and CDR2 YFSETQ. The V end was cut by 0 bases, the J end by 5 bases, with 14 bases between. CDR3 length: 15 residues. The CDR3 is CASSLAAGDQYGYTF. CDR3 DNA: TGCGCCAGCAGCTTGGCCGCAGGGGACCAATATGGCTACACCTTC.

This sequence joins TRBV10-1 and TRBJ2-3, with 13 nucleotides matching TRBD2. Germline V CDR1 and CDR2: WNHNN, SYGVQD (reference sequence). There are 17 residues in the CDR3. V lost 6 bases to trimming and J lost 5 bases; unmatched junction nucleotides: 11. The CDR3 bases are TGCGCCAGCAGCGGACTAGCGGGAGAGGGACCCCAAGATACGCAGTATTTT. Protein product: CASSGLAGEGPQDTQYF.

This clonotype has ten or more counts. The V call is TRBV30, the J call TRBJ1-1; TRBD1 might be the D (6 bases). CDR1 and CDR2 (germline): GTSNPN, SVGIG (reference sequence). Trimming left V 4 bases short and J 0 bases short, with 15 bases between. The CDR3 is 15 residues long. The CDR3 loop is CAWTQGGNMNTEAFF. CDR3 in DNA: TGTGCCTGGACCCAAGGGGGGAACATGAACACTGAAGCTTTCTTT.

This clonotype was counted only a few times. This rearrangement joins TRBV2 to TRBJ1-1; D unresolved. The V and J ends lost 2 bases and 1 base respectively, with 8 bases between them. CDR1 is SNHLY and CDR2 is FYNNEI in the germline V gene. The CDR3 consists of 14 residues. The CDR3 nucleotides are TGTGCCAGCAGTGAACTCAGGACGAACACTGAAGCTTTCTTT. Protein sequence: CASSELRTNTEAFF.

This clonotype was observed at least ten times. The chain recombines TRBV10-2 with TRBJ2-5; D tentatively reads TRBD1 or TRBD2 (5 bases each). The CDR3 has 14 amino acids. Germline V gives CDR1 WSHSY, CDR2 SAAADI. V was clipped by 3 bases and J by 3 bases, with 11 bases between them. CDR3 region: CASSDLRGEETQYF. CDR3 sequence (DNA): TGCGCCAGCAGTGATTTGAGGGGAGAAGAGACCCAGTACTTC.

This clonotype appeared many times. The chain has TRBV7-9 and TRBJ2-3, with 8 bases matching TRBD2. The junction had 4 bases not matched to a gene; V was cut back by 2 bases and J by 0 bases. CDR1 and CDR2 (germline): SEHNR, FQNEAQ (reference sequence). The CDR3 is made up of 16 amino acids. The CDR3 sequence: CASSLTAGASTDTQYF. In nucleotides, the CDR3 is TGTGCCAGCAGCTTAACAGCGGGAGCTAGCACAGATACGCAGTATTTT.

This clonotype was seen ten or more times. The rearrangement uses TRBV30 and TRBJ1-4, with a possible D match to TRBD1 (5 bases). The CDR3 runs 12 residues. Per germline, CDR1 GTSNPN and CDR2 SVGIG (reference sequence). V lost 5 bases and J 7 bases, leaving 11 bases between the germline ends. The CDR3 DNA follows: TGTGCCTGGGATGAGGGGACTGAAAAACTGTTTTTT. This translates into CAWDEGTEKLFF.

The table lists this clonotype with many counts. The rearrangement links TRBV10-3 to TRBJ1-1; possible D gene TRBD1, 6 bases. The CDR3 is 13 amino acids. V dropped 5 bases and J dropped 1 base, with 8 bases sitting between them. Germline lookup yields CDR1 ENHRY and CDR2 SYGVKD. CDR3 DNA: TGTGCCATCAGTAGGGACAAGAACACTGAAGCTTTCTTT. Its protein is CAISRDKNTEAFF.

This clonotype was seen more than once but under ten times. The CDR3: CASSLLGGDTQYF. The CDR3 region has the DNA TGTGCCAGCAGCCTGCTTGGGGGGGATACGCAGTATTTT. The chain employs TRBV5-5 and TRBJ2-3; a possible D gene is TRBD2 (6 bases). V was trimmed by 4 bases and J by 6 bases, leaving 12 bases between them. The germline gives CDR1 SGHKS, CDR2 YYEKEE (reference sequence). The CDR3 is 13 residues long. Variable domain in full (rest from reference TRBV5-5 and TRBJ2-3): DAGVTQSPTHLIKTRGQQVTLRCSPISGHKSVSWYQQVLGQGPQFIFQYYEKEERGRGNFPDRFSARQFPNYSSELNVNALLLGDSALYLCASSLLGGDTQYFGPGTRLTVL.

This clonotype was counted only a few times. J is TRBJ2-1 and V is TRBV12-3 or TRBV12-4; weak D call: TRBD1 (6 bases). V was trimmed by 7 bases and J by 10 bases, leaving 11 bases between them. The CDR3 sequence is 11 residues long. The CDR3 protein is CASNIGTEQFF. The DNA for the CDR3 is TGTGCCAGCAACATTGGGACAGAGCAGTTCTTC.

The chain carries TRBV6-2 or TRBV6-3 and TRBJ1-1; 9 positions match TRBD1. J was trimmed by 4 bases and V by 6 bases; bases with no gene match: 9. Germline-derived CDR1 and CDR2 are MNHEY and SVGEGT. This CDR3 region has 15 residues. CDR3 nucleotides: TGTGCCAGCAGCCCTGACAGGGGGGAGGTCACTGAAGCTTTCTTT. Translating it yields CASSPDRGEVTEAFF.

This clonotype showed up just a few times. The rearrangement joins TRBV27 to TRBJ1-1; TRBD1 matches at 8 bases. V lost 6 bases, J lost 4 bases, and 4 bases stayed unmatched. Germline V gives CDR1 MNHEY, CDR2 SMNVEV (reference sequence). The CDR3 loop spans 13 amino acids. CDR3 DNA sequence: TGTGCCAGCAGGACCACAGGGGGCACTGAAGCTTTCTTT. Its protein is CASRTTGGTEAFF.

This clonotype occurred many times. This chain joins TRBV12-5 and TRBJ2-3; D is unresolved. Trimming took off 6 bases at V and 2 bases at J, with 3 bases between the two ends. The CDR3 covers 11 residues. The V gene's germline CDR1 is LGHNT and CDR2 FRNRAP. The CDR3 loop reads CASGNTDTQYF. CDR3 DNA sequence: TGTGCTAGTGGAAACACAGATACGCAGTATTTT. The full variable domain, completed using reference TRBV12-5 and TRBJ2-3, is DARVTQTPRHKVTEMGQEVTMRCQPILGHNTVFWYRQTMMQGLELLAYFRNRAPLDDSGMPKDRFSAEMPDATLATLKIQPSEPRDSAVYFCASGNTDTQYFGPGTRLTVL.

The chain is built from TRBV7-9 and TRBJ1-1, with D unresolved. The CDR3 runs to 14 residues. Germline CDR1 SEHNR, CDR2 FQNEAQ (reference sequence). Deletions cut 1 base from V and 2 bases from J, with 8 bases between. CDR3 nucleotides: TGTGCCAGCAGCTTAGGTGGATTCAACACTGAAGCTTTCTTT. Its protein is CASSLGGFNTEAFF.

Sample share makes this clonotype medium-sized. The V call is TRBV20-1, the J call TRBJ1-1; 8 bases map to TRBD1. V lost 6 bases to trimming and J lost 11 bases; unmatched junction nucleotides: 11. The CDR3 totals 12 residues. In germline, CDR1 is DFQATT, CDR2 SNEGSKA (reference sequence). The CDR3 region has the DNA TGCAGTGCCGCCAATTACAGGGGGACGGCTTTCTTT. Translating gives CSAANYRGTAFF.

This clonotype was seen many times. This rearrangement joins TRBV7-6 to TRBJ2-1; 8 bases are shared with TRBD2. The CDR3 spans 15 residues. The V and J ends lost 3 bases and 5 bases, in that order; junction bases with no gene match: 6. From germline, CDR1 is SGHVS and CDR2 FNYEAQ. This CDR3 is CASSFKAGVNNEQFF. The CDR3, as DNA: TGTGCCAGCAGCTTTAAAGCGGGAGTAAACAATGAGCAGTTCTTC.

This clonotype has at least ten counts. The chain couples TRBV6-2 or TRBV6-3 to TRBJ2-7; D call uncertain. This CDR3 comprises 14 residues. Trimming pared 0 bases from V and 3 bases from J, leaving 9 bases between. Looked up from germline, CDR1 is MNHEY and CDR2 is SVGEGT. The DNA for the CDR3 is TGTGCCAGCAGTTACTCCAGAGTCAGCTACGAGCAGTACTTC. Protein product: CASSYSRVSYEQYF.

With respect to this clonotype: The CDR3 does not close with the conserved phenylalanine or tryptophan, likely indicating a read error. The V call is TRBV4-2, the J call TRBJ1-4, with TRBD1 matching over 7 bases. J gave up 3 bases and V 0 bases, and 4 bases lay outside the gene matches. This CDR3 is built from 16 residues. In germline, CDR1 is LGHNA, CDR2 YNFKEQ. In DNA, the CDR3 is TGTGCCAGCAGCCAAGATCTAGGGACAGCTAATGAAAAACTGTTTCTT. It is translated as CASSQDLGTANEKLFL.

This clonotype was seen a few times. The V call is TRBV15, the J call TRBJ2-5; the D gene is possibly TRBD1 (5 bases). The CDR3 covers 15 residues. Germline V gene sequence: CDR1 LNHNV, CDR2 YYDKDF (reference sequence). V was trimmed by 1 base and J by 1 base, leaving 10 bases between them. The CDR3 DNA is TGTGCCACCAGCAGAGGGGGCGGAATCCAAGAGACCCAGTACTTC. It codes for CATSRGGGIQETQYF.

This clonotype was counted many times. The chain has TRBV12-3 or TRBV12-4 and TRBJ1-5, with D unresolved. V was shortened by 1 base and J by 0 bases, with 4 bases between the two germline ends. This CDR3 has 14 residues. CDR3 sequence reads: CASSLDHSNQPQHF. The CDR3 region has the DNA TGTGCCAGCAGTTTAGACCATAGCAATCAGCCCCAGCATTTT.

Ten or more counts support this clonotype. The rearrangement joins TRBV30 to TRBJ2-5, with TRBD2 matching over 11 bases. This CDR3 has 17 amino acids. In germline, CDR1 is GTSNPN, CDR2 SVGIG (reference sequence). V was pared by 1 base and J by 0 bases, with 7 bases of the junction left unmatched. The CDR3 sequence is CAWSDLRLAGNQETQYF. The CDR3 nucleotides read TGTGCCTGGAGTGACCTCCGACTAGCGGGGAACCAAGAGACCCAGTACTTC.

As for this clonotype: A much more abundant neighbour one base away suggests this may be a read error. The V and J genes are TRBV29-1 and TRBJ1-2, with 8 bases lining up with TRBD1. The CDR3 extends over 14 amino acids. V lost 4 bases, J lost 4 bases, and 8 bases stayed unmatched. Germline CDR1 and CDR2: SQVTM and ANQGSEA. The CDR3 loop is CSVAEDREGYGYTF. The CDR3 region has the DNA TGCAGCGTTGCCGAGGACAGGGAGGGCTATGGCTACACCTTC.